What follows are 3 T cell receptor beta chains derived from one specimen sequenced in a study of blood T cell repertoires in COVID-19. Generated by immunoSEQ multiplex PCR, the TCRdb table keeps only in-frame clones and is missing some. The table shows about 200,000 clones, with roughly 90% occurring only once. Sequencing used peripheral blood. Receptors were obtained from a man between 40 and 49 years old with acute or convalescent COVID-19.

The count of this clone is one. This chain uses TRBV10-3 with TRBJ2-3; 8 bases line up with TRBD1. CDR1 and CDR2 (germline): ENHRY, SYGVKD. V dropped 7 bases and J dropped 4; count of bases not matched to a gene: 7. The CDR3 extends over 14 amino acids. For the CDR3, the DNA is TGTGCCATCAAAGAGACAGGGGAAGCAGATACGCAGTATTTT. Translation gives CAIKETGEADTQYF.

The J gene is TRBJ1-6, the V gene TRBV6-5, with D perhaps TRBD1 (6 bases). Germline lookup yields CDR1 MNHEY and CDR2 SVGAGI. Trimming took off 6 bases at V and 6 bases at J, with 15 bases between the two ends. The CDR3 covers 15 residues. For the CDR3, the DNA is TGTGCCAGCAGGCCCAGGGGACCTACTAATTCACCCCTCCACTTT. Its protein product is CASRPRGPTNSPLHF.

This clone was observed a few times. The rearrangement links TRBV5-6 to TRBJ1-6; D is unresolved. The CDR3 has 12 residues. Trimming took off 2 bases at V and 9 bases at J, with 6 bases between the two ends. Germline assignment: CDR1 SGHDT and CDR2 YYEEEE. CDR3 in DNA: TGTGCCAGCAGCTTAAGAGGTTCACCCCTCCACTTT. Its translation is CASSLRGSPLHF.